This passage covers 9 T cell receptor beta chains from one sample sequenced in a study of shared clonotypes between healthy human individuals. The method was immunoSEQ multiplex PCR; TCRdb's version includes in-frame clones alone and lacks a portion of them. The sample holds millions of clones; 90% to 95% are singletons and the top ten take 0.13% to 0.15%. Sequenced sample: naive CD4+ T cells sorted from blood. Subset specified: CD45RA+ positively selected. The receptors derive from a man between 18 and 35 years old in good health.

The chain couples TRBV7-3 to TRBJ2-7; D possibly corresponds to TRBD2 (6 bases). The CDR3 contains 13 residues. Between the trimmed V and J ends, which lost 5 bases and 6 bases, there was a span of 14 bases. Germline V lookup: CDR1 SGHTA, CDR2 FQGTGA. The CDR3 region has the DNA TGTGCCAGCAGCACCCTTCGGGGGAGCGAGCAGTACTTC. It is translated as CASSTLRGSEQYF.

This chain links TRBV7-2 with TRBJ2-5; 8 bases are shared with TRBD1. Looked up from germline, CDR1 is SGHTA and CDR2 is FQGNSA. V was clipped by 2 bases and J by 0 bases; unmatched bases: 14. The CDR3 is made up of 19 amino acids. Here the CDR3 reads CASSLRGWGQVEYQETQYF. The CDR3 bases are TGTGCCAGCAGCTTACGCGGTTGGGGACAGGTGGAGTACCAAGAGACCCAGTACTTC.

The chain links TRBV6-5 to TRBJ2-7; 8 bases fit TRBD1. The CDR3 length is 15 residues. Per the germline V gene, CDR1 is MNHEY and CDR2 is SVGAGI. V was pared by 5 bases and J by 1 base, with 7 bases of the junction left unmatched. The CDR3 DNA reads as TGTGCCAGCAGTCGTGACAGGGGTTTATCCTACGAGCAGTACTTC. It is translated as CASSRDRGLSYEQYF.

Of note for this clone: The same CDR3 arises from other DNA sequences in this sample as well. The V gene is TRBV7-9, the J gene TRBJ2-5, with D perhaps matching TRBD1 (6 bases). Trimming shortened V by 0 bases and J by 5 bases, and 10 bases separated the two germline ends. This CDR3 region has 14 residues. Germline CDR1 and CDR2: SEHNR and FQNEAQ (reference sequence). Here the CDR3 DNA reads TGTGCCAGCAGCTTAGCGAAGGGGGTGGAGACCCAGTACTTC. Residues: CASSLAKGVETQYF.

V and J are TRBV19 and TRBJ1-2; no firm D call. The CDR3 spans 15 residues. V was trimmed by 4 bases and J by 4 bases, leaving 16 bases between them. The V gene's germline CDR1 is LNHDA and CDR2 SQIVND (reference sequence). CDR3: CASSNAGRQAYGYTF. CDR3 DNA: TGTGCCAGTAGTAACGCCGGGAGGCAGGCCTATGGCTACACCTTC.

J is TRBJ2-7 and V is TRBV5-4; TRBD1 matches at 9 bases. This CDR3 comprises 15 residues. V was clipped by 2 bases and J by 3 bases; unmatched bases: 6. The V gene's germline CDR1 is SGHNT and CDR2 YYREEE (reference sequence). CDR3 amino acids: CASSLQGAQGYEQYF. In nucleotides, the CDR3 is TGTGCCAGCAGCTTACAGGGGGCGCAAGGCTACGAGCAGTACTTC.

The chain joins TRBV5-1 to TRBJ2-5; the D gene is possibly TRBD2 (5 bases). Germline V gene lookup returns CDR1 SGHRS and CDR2 YFSETQ. V was trimmed by 0 bases and J by 5 bases, leaving 17 bases between them. The CDR3 extends over 16 amino acids. The CDR3 DNA follows: TGCGCCAGCAGCTTGGCTCCCCAGCCCTGGGAGGAGACCCAGTACTTC. The encoded protein is CASSLAPQPWEETQYF.

The rearrangement joins TRBV6-4 to TRBJ2-7, with TRBD2 matching over 7 bases. With V trimmed by 6 bases and J by 0 bases, 8 bases remained unmatched. Germline V gene lookup returns CDR1 MRHNA and CDR2 SNTAGT. The CDR3 has 15 residues. The CDR3: CASSASGGSSYEQYF. CDR3 DNA: TGTGCCAGCAGCGCGTCGGGGGGATCCTCCTACGAGCAGTACTTC.

The chain is built from TRBV6-6 and TRBJ2-7, with a weak D call TRBD1 (5 bases). Germline-derived CDR1 and CDR2 are MNHNY and SVGAGI (reference sequence). The CDR3 length is 16 residues. The germline V and J ends were trimmed by 4 bases and 0 bases, with 16 bases remaining between them. CDR3 in amino acids: CASSWIGARASYEQYF. The CDR3 coding sequence is TGTGCCAGCAGTTGGATAGGGGCCAGGGCCTCCTACGAGCAGTACTTC.